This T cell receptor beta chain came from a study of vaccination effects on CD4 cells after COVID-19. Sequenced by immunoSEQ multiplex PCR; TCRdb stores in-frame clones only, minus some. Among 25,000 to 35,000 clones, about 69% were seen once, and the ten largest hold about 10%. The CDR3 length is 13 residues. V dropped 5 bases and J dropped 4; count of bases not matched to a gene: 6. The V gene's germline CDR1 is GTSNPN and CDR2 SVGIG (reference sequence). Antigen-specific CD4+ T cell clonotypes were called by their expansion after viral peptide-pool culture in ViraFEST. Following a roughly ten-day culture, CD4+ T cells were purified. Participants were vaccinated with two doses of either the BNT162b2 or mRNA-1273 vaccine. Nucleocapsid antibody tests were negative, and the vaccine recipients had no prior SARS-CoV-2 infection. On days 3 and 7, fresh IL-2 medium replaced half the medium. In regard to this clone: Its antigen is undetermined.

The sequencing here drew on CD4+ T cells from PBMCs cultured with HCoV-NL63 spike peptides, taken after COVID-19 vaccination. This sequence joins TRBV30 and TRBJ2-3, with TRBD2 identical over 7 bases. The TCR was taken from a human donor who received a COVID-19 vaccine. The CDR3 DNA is TGTGCCTGGCGCCTGAGCGGGGCAGATACGCAGTATTTT. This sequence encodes CAWRLSGADTQYF. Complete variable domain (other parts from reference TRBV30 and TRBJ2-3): SQTIHQWPATLVQPVGSPLSLECTVEGTSNPNLYWYRQAAGRGLQLLFYSVGIGQISSEVPQNLSASRPQDRQFILSSKKLLLSDSGFYLCAWRLSGADTQYFGPGTRLTVL.